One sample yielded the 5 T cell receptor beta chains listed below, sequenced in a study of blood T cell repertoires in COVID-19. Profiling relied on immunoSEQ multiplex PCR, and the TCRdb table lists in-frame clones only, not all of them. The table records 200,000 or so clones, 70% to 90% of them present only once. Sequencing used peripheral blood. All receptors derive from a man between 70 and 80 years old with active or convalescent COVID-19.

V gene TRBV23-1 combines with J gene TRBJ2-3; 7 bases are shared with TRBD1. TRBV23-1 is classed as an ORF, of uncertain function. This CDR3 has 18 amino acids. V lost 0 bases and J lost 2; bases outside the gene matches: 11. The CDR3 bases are TGCGCCAGCAGTCAATCGAGGGACAGCGAATCTTTCACAGATACGCAGTATTTT. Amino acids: CASSQSRDSESFTDTQYF.

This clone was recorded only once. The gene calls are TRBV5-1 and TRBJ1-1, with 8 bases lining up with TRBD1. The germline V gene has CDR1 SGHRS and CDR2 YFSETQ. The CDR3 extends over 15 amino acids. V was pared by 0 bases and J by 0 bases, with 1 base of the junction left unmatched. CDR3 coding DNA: TGCGCCAGCAGCTTGGGGACAGGGTTGAACACTGAAGCTTTCTTT. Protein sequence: CASSLGTGLNTEAFF.

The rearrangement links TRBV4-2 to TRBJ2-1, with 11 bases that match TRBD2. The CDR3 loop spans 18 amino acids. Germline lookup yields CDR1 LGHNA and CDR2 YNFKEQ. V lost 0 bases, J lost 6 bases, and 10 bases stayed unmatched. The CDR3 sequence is CASSQDLKLAGVPNEQFF. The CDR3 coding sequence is TGTGCCAGCAGCCAAGACCTGAAACTAGCGGGAGTCCCCAATGAGCAGTTCTTC.

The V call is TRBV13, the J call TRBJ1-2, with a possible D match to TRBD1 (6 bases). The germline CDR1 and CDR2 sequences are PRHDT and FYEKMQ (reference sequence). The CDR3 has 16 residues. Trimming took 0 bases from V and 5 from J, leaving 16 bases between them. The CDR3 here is CASSLGQGTGFYGYTF. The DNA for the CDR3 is TGTGCCAGCAGCTTAGGGCAAGGTACAGGGTTTTATGGCTACACCTTC.

In DNA, the CDR3 is TGCAGCGTTGATCCTGGACAGCAAGAGACCCAGTACTTC. Translated, it gives CSVDPGQQETQYF. V and J are TRBV29-1 and TRBJ2-5, with a weak D call TRBD1 (6 bases). The CDR3 contains 13 residues. Trimming cost V 3 bases and J 2 bases, with 10 bases left between them. Per germline, CDR1 SQVTM and CDR2 ANQGSEA.